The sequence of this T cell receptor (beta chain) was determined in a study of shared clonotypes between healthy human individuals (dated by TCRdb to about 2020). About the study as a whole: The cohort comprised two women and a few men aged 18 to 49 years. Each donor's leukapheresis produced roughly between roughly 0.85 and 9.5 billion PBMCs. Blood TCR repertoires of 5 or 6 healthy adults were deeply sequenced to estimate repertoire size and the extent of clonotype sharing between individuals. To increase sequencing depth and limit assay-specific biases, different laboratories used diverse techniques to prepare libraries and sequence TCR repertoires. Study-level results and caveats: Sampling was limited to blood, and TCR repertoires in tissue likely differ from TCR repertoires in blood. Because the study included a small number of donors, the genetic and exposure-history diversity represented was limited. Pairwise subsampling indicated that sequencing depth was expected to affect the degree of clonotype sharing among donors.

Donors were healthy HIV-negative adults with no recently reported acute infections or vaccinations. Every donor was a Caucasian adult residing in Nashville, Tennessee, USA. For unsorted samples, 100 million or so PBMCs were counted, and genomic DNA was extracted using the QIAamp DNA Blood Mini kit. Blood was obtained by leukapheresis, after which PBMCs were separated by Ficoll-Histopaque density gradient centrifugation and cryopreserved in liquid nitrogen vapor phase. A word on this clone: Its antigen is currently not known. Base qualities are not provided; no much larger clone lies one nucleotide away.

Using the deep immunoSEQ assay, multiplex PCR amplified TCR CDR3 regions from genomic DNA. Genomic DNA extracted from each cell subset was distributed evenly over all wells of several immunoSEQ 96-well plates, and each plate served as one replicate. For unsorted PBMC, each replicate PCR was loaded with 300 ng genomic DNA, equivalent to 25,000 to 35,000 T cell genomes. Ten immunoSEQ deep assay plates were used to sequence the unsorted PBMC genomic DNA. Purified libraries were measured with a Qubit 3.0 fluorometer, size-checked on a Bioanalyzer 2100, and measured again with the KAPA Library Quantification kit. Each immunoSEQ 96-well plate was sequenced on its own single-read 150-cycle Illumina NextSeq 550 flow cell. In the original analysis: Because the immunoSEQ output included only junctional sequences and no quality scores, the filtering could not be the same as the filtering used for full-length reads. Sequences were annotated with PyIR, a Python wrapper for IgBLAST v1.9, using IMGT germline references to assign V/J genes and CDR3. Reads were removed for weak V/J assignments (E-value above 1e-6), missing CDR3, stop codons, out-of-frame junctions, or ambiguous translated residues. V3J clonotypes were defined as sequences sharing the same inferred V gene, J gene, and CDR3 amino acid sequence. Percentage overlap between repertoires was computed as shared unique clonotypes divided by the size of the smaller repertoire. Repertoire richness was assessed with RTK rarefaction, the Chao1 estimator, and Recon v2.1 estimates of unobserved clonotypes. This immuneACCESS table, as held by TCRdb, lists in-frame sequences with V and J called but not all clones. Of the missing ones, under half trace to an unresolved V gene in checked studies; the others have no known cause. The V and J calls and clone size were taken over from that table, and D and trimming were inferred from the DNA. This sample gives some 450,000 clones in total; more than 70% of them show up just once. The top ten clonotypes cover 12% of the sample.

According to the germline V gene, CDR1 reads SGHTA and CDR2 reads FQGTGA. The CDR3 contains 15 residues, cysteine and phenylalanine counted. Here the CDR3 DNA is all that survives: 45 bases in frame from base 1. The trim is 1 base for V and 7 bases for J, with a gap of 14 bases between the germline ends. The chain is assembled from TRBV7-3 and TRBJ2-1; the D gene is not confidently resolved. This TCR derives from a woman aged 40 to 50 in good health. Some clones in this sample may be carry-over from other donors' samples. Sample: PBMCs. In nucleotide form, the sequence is TGTGCCAGCAGCTTAAGGGCGGAGTCCCATAATGAGCAGTTCTTC. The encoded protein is CASSLRAESHNEQFF.